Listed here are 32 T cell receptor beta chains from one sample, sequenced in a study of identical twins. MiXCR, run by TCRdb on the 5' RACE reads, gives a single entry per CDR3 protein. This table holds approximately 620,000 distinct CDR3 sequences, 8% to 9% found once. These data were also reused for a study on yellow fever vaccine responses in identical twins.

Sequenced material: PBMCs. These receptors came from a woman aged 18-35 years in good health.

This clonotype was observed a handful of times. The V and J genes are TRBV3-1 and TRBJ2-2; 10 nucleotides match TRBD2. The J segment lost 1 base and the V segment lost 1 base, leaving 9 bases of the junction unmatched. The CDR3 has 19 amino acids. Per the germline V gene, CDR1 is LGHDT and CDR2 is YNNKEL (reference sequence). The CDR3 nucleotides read TGTGCCAGCAGCCAAGCGCGAAGCGGGAGGGCCGTGAACACCGGGGAGCTGTTTTTT. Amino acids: CASSQARSGRAVNTGELFF.

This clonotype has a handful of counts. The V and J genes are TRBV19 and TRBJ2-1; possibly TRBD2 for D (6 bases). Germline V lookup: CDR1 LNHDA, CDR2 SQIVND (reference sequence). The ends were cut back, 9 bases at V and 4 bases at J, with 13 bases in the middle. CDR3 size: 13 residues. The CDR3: CASRRALYNEQFF. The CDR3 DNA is TGTGCCAGCCGGAGGGCCCTTTACAATGAGCAGTTCTTC.

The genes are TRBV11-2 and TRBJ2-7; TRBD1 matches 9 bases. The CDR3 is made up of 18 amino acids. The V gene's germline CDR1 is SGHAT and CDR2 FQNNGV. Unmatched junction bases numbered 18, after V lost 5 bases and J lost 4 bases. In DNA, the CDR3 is TGTGCCAGCAGCAACCAAGGGGGGGGACAGGGAAACAAATACGAGCAGTACTTC. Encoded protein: CASSNQGGGQGNKYEQYF.

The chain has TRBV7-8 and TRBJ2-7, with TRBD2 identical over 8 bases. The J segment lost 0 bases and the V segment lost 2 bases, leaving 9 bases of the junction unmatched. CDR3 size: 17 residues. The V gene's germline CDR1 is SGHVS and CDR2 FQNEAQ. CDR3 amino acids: CASSLSGGTASSYEQYF. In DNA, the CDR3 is TGTGCCAGCAGCTTATCGGGGGGGACGGCTAGCTCCTACGAGCAGTACTTC.

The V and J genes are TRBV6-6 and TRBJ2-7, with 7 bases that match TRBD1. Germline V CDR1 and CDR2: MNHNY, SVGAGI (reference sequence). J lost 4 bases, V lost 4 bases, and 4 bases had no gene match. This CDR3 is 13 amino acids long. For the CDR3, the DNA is TGTGCCAGCAGTTGGGGACAGAAATACGAGCAGTACTTC. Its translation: CASSWGQKYEQYF.

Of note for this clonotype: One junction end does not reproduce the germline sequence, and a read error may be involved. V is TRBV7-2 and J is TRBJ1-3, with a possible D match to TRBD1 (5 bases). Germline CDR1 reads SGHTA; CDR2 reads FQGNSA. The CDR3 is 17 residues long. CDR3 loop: CASSIAGPSNSGNTIYF. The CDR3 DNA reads TGTGCCAGCAGCATAGCGGGACCGTCCAACTCTGGAAACACCATATATTTT.

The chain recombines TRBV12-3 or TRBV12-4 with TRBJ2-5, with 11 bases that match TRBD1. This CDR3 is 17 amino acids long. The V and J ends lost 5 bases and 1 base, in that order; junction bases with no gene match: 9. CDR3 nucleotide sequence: TGTGCCAGCAGTGGCTGGGCTGGACAGGGGGCCCAAGAGACCCAGTACTTC. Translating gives CASSGWAGQGAQETQYF.

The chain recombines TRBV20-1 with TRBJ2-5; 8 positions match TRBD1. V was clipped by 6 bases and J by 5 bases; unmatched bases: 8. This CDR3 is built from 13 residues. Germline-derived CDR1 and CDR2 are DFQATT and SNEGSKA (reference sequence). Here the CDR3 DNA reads TGCAGTGCCCGGACAGGGTTTGTCGAGACCCAGTACTTC. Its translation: CSARTGFVETQYF.

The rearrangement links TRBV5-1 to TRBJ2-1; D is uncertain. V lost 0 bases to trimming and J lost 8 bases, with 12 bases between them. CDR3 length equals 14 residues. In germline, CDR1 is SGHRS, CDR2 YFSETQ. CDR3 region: CASSLEGFGDEQFF. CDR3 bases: TGCGCCAGCAGCTTGGAAGGATTCGGTGATGAGCAGTTCTTC.

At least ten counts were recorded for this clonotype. The CDR3 loop is CASSLEPQGAGEQYF. CDR3 coding DNA: TGCGCCAGCAGCCTCGAACCACAGGGGGCTGGAGAGCAGTACTTC. V and J are TRBV4-3 and TRBJ2-7; TRBD1 aligns across 9 bases. This CDR3 region has 15 residues. The germline gives CDR1 LGHNA, CDR2 YSLEER. The ends lost 4 bases at V and 7 bases at J; junction bases unmatched: 11.

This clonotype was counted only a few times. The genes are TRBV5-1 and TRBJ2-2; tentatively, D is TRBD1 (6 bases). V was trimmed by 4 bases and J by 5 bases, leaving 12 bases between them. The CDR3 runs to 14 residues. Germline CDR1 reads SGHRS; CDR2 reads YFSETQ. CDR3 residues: CASSAQGDTGELFF. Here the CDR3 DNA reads TGCGCCAGCAGCGCACAGGGAGATACCGGGGAGCTGTTTTTT.

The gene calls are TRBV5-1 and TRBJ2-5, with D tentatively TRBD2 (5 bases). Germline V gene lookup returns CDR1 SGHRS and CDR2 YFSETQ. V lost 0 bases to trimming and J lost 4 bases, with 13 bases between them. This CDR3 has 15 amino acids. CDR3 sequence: CASSLGPGGGETQYF. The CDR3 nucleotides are TGCGCCAGCAGCTTGGGTCCCGGAGGTGGAGAGACCCAGTACTTC.

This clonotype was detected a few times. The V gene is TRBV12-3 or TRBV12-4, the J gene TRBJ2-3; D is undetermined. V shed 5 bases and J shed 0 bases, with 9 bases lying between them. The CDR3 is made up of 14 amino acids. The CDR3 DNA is TGTGCCAGCAGTCCACAGAGAAGCACAGATACGCAGTATTTT. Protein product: CASSPQRSTDTQYF.

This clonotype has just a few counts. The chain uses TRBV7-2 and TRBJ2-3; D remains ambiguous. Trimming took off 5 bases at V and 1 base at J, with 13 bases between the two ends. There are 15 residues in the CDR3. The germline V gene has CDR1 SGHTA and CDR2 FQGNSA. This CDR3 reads CASSQGRARTDTQYF. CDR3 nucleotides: TGTGCCAGCAGCCAAGGACGGGCCCGCACAGATACGCAGTATTTT. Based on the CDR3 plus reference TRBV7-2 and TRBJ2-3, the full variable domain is GAGVSQSPSNKVTEKGKDVELRCDPISGHTALYWYRQSLGQGLEFLIYFQGNSAPDKSGLPSDRFSAERTGGSVSTLTIQRTQQEDSAVYLCASSQGRARTDTQYFGPGTRLTVL.

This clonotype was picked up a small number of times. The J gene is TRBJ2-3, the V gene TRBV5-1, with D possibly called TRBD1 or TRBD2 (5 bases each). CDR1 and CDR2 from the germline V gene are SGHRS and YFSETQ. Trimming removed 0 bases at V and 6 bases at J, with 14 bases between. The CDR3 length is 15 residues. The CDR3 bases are TGCGCCAGCAGCTTGGACGGGGCCCGGGTTGATACGCAGTATTTT. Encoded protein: CASSLDGARVDTQYF.

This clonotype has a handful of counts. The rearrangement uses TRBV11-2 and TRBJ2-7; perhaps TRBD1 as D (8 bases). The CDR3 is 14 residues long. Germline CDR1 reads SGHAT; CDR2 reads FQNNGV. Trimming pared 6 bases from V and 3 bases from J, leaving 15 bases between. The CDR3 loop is CASRGTGGVYEQYF. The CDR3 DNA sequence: TGTGCCAGCAGGGGCACAGGGGGGGTCTACGAGCAGTACTTC.

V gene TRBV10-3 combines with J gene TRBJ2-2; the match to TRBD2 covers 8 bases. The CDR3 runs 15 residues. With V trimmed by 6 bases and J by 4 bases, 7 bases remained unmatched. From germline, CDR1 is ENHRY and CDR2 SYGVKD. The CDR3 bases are TGTGCCATCAGAACCGGACTAGCCGTCACCGGGGAGCTGTTTTTT. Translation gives CAIRTGLAVTGELFF.

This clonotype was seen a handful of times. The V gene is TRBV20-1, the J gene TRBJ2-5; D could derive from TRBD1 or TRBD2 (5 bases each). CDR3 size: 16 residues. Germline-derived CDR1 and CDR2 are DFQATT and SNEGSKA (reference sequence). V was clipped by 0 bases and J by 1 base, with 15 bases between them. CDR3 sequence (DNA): TGCAGTGCTAGAGATCCGCTCGGGACGATCCAAGAGACCCAGTACTTC. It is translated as CSARDPLGTIQETQYF.

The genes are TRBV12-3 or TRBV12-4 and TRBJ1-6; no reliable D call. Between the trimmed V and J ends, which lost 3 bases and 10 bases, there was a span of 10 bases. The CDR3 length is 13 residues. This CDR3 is CASSFAVGSPLHF. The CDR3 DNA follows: TGTGCCAGCAGTTTTGCGGTTGGATCACCCCTCCACTTT.

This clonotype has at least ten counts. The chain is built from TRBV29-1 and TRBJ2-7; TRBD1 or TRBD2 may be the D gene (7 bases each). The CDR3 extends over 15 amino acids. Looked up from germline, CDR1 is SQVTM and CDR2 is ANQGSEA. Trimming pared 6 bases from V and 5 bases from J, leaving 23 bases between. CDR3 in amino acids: CSVGPRGGGDDEQYF. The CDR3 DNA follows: TGCAGCGTGGGCCCGCGGGGAGGGGGCGATGACGAGCAGTACTTC.

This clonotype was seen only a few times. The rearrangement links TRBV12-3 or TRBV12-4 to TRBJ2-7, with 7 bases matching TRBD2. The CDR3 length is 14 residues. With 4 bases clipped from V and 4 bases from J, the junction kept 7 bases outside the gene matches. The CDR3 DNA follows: TGTGCCAGCAGTTCCGGGAGGCCGGGATACGAGCAGTACTTC. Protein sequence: CASSSGRPGYEQYF.

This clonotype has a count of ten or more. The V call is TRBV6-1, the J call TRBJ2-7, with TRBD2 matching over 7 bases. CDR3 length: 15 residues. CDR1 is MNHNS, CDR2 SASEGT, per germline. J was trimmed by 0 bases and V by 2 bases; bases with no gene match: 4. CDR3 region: CASSEQSGASYEQYF. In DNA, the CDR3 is TGTGCCAGCAGTGAACAGAGCGGGGCCTCCTACGAGCAGTACTTC.

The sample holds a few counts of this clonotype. The CDR3: CASSLTGHSYNEQFF. The CDR3 DNA reads TGTGCCAGCAGCTTGACCGGGCACTCCTACAATGAGCAGTTCTTC. The chain couples TRBV11-2 to TRBJ2-1; no clear D. Deletions cut 3 bases from V and 0 bases from J, with 9 bases between. Per the germline V gene, CDR1 is SGHAT and CDR2 is FQNNGV. The CDR3 runs 15 residues.

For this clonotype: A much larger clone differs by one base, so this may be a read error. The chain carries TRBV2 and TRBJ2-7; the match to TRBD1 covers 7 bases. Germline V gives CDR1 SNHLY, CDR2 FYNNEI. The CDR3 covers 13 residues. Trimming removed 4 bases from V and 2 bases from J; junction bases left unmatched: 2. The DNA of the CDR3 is TGTGCCAGCAGTGCGGGACAGACCTACGAGCAGTACTTC. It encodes CASSAGQTYEQYF. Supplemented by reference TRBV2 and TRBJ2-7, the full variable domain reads EPEVTQTPSHQVTQMGQEVILRCVPISNHLYFYWYRQILGQKVEFLVSFYNNEISEKSEIFDDQFSVERPDGSNFTLKIRSTKLEDSAMYFCASSAGQTYEQYFGPGTRLTVT.

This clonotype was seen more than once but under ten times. The CDR3 here is CASSSSTQYEQYF. The CDR3 region has the DNA TGTGCCAGCAGCTCTTCCACTCAGTACGAGCAGTACTTC. The genes are TRBV7-2 and TRBJ2-7, with D hard to call. CDR3 size: 13 residues. CDR1 is SGHTA, CDR2 FQGNSA, per germline. The V end was cut by 4 bases, the J end by 4 bases, with 11 bases between.

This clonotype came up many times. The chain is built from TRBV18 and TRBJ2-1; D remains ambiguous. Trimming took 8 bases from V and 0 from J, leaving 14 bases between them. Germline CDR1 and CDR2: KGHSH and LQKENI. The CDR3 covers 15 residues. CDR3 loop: CASSPPLGSYNEQFF. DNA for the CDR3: TGTGCCAGCAGCCCCCCCTTGGGCTCCTACAATGAGCAGTTCTTC.

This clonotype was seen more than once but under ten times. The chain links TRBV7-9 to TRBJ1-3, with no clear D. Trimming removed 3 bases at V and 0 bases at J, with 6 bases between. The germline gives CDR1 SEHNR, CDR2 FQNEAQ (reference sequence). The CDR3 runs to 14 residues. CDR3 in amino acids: CASSLPFSGNTIYF. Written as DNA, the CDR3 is TGTGCCAGCAGCTTGCCTTTCTCTGGAAACACCATATATTTT.

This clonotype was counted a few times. The CDR3 DNA sequence: TGTGCCAGCAGCCAATTAGATACCTATGAGCAGTTCTTC. Encoded protein: CASSQLDTYEQFF. The rearrangement links TRBV3-1 to TRBJ2-1; D is undetermined. Germline values: CDR1 LGHDT, CDR2 YNNKEL (reference sequence). The CDR3 consists of 13 residues. The V end was cut by 2 bases, the J end by 8 bases, with 10 bases between.

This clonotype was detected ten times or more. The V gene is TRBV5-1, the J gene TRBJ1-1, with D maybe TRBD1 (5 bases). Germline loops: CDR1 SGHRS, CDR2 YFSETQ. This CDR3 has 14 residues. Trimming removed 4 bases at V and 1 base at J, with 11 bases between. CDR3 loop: CASSQGPSNTEAFF. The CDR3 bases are TGCGCCAGCAGCCAGGGACCGTCGAACACTGAAGCTTTCTTT.

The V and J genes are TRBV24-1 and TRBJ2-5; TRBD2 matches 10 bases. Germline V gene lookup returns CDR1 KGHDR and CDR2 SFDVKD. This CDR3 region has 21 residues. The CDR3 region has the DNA TGTGGCGCCAGTGATTTGGGCCGGGGTAGCGGGGGGCGGGACCCCCAAGAGACCCAGTACTTC. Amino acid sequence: CGASDLGRGSGGRDPQETQYF.

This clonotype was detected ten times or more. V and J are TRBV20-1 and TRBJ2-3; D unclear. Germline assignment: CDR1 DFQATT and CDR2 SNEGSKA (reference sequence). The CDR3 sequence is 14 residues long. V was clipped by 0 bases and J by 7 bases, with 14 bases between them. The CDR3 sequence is CSARDVANSHTQYF. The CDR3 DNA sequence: TGCAGTGCTAGAGATGTGGCCAACTCTCATACGCAGTATTTT.

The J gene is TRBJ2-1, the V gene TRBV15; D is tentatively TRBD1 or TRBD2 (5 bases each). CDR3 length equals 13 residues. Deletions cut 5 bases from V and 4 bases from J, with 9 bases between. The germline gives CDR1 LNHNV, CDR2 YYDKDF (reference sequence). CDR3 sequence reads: CATSEGNYNEQFF. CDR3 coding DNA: TGTGCCACCAGCGAGGGGAATTACAATGAGCAGTTCTTC.